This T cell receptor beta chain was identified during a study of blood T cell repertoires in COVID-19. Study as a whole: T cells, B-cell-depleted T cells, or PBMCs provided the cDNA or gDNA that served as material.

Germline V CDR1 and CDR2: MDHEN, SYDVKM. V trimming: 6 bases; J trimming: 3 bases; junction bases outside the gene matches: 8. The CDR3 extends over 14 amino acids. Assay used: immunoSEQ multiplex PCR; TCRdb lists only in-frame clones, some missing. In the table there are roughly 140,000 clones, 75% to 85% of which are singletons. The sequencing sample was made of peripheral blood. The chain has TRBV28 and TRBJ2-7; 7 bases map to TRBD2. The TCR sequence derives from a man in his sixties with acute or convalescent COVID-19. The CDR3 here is CASRPLASYYEQYF. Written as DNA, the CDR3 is TGTGCCAGCAGGCCACTAGCGAGTTACTACGAGCAGTACTTC. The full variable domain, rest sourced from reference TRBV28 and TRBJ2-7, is DVKVTQSSRYLVKRTGEKVFLECVQDMDHENMFWYRQDPGLGLRLIYFSYDVKMKEKGDIPEGYSVSREKKERFSLILESASTNQTSMYLCASRPLASYYEQYFGPGTRLTVT.